This note documents a single T cell receptor (beta chain) sequence. This record belongs to a study of OX40 agonist ivuxolimab in advanced cancers. Sequenced by immunoSEQ multiplex PCR; TCRdb stores in-frame clones only, minus some. The sample contains about 120,000 clones, around 93% of which appear only once. The CDR3 extends over 14 amino acids. CDR1 and CDR2 (germline): SGHNT, YYREEE (reference sequence). The V gene end was trimmed by 4 bases and the J gene end by 3 bases; junction bases not matched to a gene: 1. The sequencing used CD4+ or CD8+ T cells sorted from blood, collected in a trial of the OX40 agonist ivuxolimab. The source of this sequence is an adult with an advanced solid tumor such as melanoma, head and neck, liver or kidney cancer. This chain links TRBV5-4 with TRBJ2-1; the match to TRBD2 covers 10 bases. This CDR3 is CASSERGGYNEQFF. The DNA of the CDR3 is TGTGCCAGCAGCGAGCGGGGGGGCTACAATGAGCAGTTCTTC.